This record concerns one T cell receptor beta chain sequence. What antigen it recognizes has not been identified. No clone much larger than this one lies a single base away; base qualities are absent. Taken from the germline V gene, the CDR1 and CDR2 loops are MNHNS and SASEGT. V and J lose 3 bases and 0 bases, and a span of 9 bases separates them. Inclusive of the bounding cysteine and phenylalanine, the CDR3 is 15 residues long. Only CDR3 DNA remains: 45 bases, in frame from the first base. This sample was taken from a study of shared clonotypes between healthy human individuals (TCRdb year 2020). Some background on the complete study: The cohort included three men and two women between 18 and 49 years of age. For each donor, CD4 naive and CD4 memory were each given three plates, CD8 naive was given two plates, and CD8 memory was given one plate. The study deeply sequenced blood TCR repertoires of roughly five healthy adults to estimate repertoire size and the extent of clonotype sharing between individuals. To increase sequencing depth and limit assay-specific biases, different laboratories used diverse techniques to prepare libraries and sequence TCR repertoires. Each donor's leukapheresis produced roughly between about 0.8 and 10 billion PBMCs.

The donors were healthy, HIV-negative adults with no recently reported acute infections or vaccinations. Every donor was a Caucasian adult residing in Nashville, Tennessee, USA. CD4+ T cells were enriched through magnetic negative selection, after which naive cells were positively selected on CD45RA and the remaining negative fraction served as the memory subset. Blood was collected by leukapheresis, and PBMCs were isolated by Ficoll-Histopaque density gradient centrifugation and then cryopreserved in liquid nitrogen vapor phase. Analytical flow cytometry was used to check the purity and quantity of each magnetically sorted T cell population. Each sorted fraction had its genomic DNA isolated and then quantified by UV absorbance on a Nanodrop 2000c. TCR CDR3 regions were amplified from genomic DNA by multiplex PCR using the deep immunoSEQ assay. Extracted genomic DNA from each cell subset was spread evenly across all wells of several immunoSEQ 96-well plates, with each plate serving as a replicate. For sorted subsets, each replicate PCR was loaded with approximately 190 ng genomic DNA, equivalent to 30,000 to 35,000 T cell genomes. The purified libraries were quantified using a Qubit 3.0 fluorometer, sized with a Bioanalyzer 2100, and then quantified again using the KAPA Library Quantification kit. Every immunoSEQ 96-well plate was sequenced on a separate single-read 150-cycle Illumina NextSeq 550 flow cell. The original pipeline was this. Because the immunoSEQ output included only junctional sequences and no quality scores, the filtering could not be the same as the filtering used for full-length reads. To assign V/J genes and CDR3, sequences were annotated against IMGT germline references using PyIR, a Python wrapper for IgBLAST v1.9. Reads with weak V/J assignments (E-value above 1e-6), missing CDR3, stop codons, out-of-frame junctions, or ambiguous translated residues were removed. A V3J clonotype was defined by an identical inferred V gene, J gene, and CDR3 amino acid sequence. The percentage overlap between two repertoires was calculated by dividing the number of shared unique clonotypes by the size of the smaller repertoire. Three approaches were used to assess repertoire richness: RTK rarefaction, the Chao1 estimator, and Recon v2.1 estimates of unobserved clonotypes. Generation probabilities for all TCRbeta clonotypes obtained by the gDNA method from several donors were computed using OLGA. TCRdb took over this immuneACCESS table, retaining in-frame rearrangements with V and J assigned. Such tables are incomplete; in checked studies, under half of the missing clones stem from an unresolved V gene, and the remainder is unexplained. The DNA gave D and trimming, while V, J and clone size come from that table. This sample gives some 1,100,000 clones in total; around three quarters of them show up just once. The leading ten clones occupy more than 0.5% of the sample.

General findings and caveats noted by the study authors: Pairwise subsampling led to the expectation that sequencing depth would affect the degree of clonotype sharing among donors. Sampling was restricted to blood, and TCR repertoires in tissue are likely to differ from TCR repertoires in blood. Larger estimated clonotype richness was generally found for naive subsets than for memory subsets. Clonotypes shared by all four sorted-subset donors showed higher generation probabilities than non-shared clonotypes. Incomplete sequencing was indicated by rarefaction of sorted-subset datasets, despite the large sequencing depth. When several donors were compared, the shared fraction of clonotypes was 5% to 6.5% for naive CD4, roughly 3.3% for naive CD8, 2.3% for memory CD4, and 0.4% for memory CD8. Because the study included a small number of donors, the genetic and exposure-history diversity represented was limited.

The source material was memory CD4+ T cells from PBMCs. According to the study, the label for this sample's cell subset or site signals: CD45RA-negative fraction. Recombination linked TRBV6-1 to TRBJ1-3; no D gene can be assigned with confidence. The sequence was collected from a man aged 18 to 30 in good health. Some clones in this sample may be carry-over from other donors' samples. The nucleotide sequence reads TGTGCCAGCAGTGAGGACGGGCGCTCTGGAAACACCATATATTTT. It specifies CASSEDGRSGNTIYF.